What follows are 30 T cell receptor beta chains derived from one specimen sequenced in a study of blood T cell repertoires in COVID-19 (dated by TCRdb to the early 2020s). Library creation used the immunoSEQ multiplex PCR assay. TCRdb took over this immuneACCESS table, retaining in-frame rearrangements with V and J assigned. Such tables are incomplete; in checked studies, under half of the missing clones stem from an unresolved V gene, and the remainder is unexplained. This sample gives 35,000 to 45,000 clones in total; about 89% of them show up just once. The ten largest clones capture around 0.4% of the sample. The sample taken for sequencing was peripheral blood. These receptors all come from a human donor in a cohort sampled during active COVID-19.

This clone was observed once. The DNA of the CDR3 is TGTGCCAGCAGCTGGATTGGAGGGACCGACGAGCAGTACTTC. Translated: CASSWIGGTDEQYF. The chain links TRBV5-4 to TRBJ2-7, with D maybe TRBD2 (6 bases). V was trimmed by 3 bases and J by 5 bases, leaving 15 bases between them. Germline V gene data show CDR1 as SGHNT and CDR2 as YYREEE (reference sequence). The CDR3 is made up of 14 amino acids.

The chain carries TRBV6-5 and TRBJ1-4; the D gene is possibly TRBD1 (5 bases). The CDR3 contains 15 residues. Trimming pared 2 bases from V and 4 bases from J, leaving 11 bases between. CDR1 and CDR2 (germline): MNHEY, SVGAGI. CDR3 DNA sequence: TGTGCCAGCAGTTACGAGGCAGGGAATAATGAAAAACTGTTTTTT. Residues: CASSYEAGNNEKLFF.

The J gene is TRBJ1-2, the V gene TRBV11-2; 7 bases map to TRBD1. J was trimmed by 6 bases and V by 1 base; bases with no gene match: 5. Germline V gene data show CDR1 as SGHAT and CDR2 as FQNNGV. This CDR3 has 14 residues. The CDR3 loop is CASSLGRQGDGYTF. CDR3 DNA sequence: TGTGCCAGCAGCTTAGGTCGACAGGGAGATGGCTACACCTTC.

This chain uses TRBV6-5 with TRBJ1-3, with no clear D. Trimming took 0 bases from V and 3 from J, leaving 9 bases between them. The CDR3 has 15 residues. CDR1 and CDR2 (germline): MNHEY, SVGAGI. CDR3 sequence (DNA): TGTGCCAGCAGTTACTCAGGGAGCAATGGAAACACCATATATTTT. Its translation is CASSYSGSNGNTIYF.

The V and J genes are TRBV6-2 or TRBV6-3 and TRBJ1-2; D is perhaps TRBD1 (5 bases). Germline CDR1 reads MNHEY; CDR2 reads SVGEGT. The V end was cut by 6 bases, the J end by 7 bases, with 27 bases between. This CDR3 region has 17 residues. The CDR3 spells CASSPSAGGYLRRGYTF. For the CDR3, the DNA is TGTGCCAGCAGCCCCTCGGCGGGGGGTTATCTTCGCCGTGGCTACACCTTC.

V gene TRBV20-1 combines with J gene TRBJ2-7; TRBD2 matches at 8 bases. CDR1 and CDR2 from the germline V gene are DFQATT and SNEGSKA (reference sequence). The V segment lost 3 bases and the J segment 2 bases; nucleotides outside the gene matches: 3. The CDR3 loop spans 13 amino acids. CDR3 in amino acids: CSASNGGAYEQYF. For the CDR3, the DNA is TGCAGTGCTAGTAACGGGGGGGCCTACGAGCAGTACTTC.

The chain recombines TRBV11-2 with TRBJ1-2, with 10 bases fitting TRBD1. J was trimmed by 8 bases and V by 5 bases; bases with no gene match: 5. CDR3 length: 13 amino acids. Germline CDR1 is SGHAT and CDR2 is FQNNGV. The CDR3 reads CASSPWTGGGYTF. In DNA form, the CDR3 reads TGTGCCAGCAGCCCCTGGACAGGGGGAGGCTACACCTTC. The full variable domain, with the rest looked up from reference TRBV11-2 and TRBJ1-2, is EAGVAQSPRYKIIEKRQSVAFWCNPISGHATLYWYQQILGQGPKLLIQFQNNGVVDDSQLPKDRFSAERLKGVDSTLKIQPAKLEDSAVYLCASSPWTGGGYTFGSGTRLTVV.

The V gene is TRBV11-2, the J gene TRBJ1-3; 8 bases fit TRBD1. The germline V gene has CDR1 SGHAT and CDR2 FQNNGV. Losses at the gene ends were 0 bases for V and 5 bases for J; bases not matched to a gene: 6. The length of the CDR3 is 16 residues. CDR3 sequence: CASSLEGDRRRNTIYF. CDR3 bases: TGTGCCAGCAGCTTAGAAGGGGACAGGAGGAGAAACACCATATATTTT.

The chain joins TRBV5-4 to TRBJ2-7; D not resolved. Trimming removed 4 bases from V and 5 bases from J, with 7 bases in between. The germline V gene encodes CDR1 SGHNT and CDR2 YYREEE (reference sequence). This CDR3 has 11 amino acids. The CDR3 coding sequence is TGTGCCAGCAGCGAAGGAGACGAGCAGTACTTC. It codes for CASSEGDEQYF. Using reference TRBV5-4 and TRBJ2-7 for the parts outside the CDR3, the full variable domain is ETGVTQSPTHLIKTRGQQVTLRCSSQSGHNTVSWYQQALGQGPQFIFQYYREEENGRGNFPPRFSGLQFPNYSSELNVNALELDDSALYLCASSEGDEQYFGPGTRLTVT.

Only a few counts were recorded for this clone. V and J are TRBV11-2 and TRBJ2-1; 8 bases map to TRBD1. V was pared by 1 base and J by 8 bases, with 10 bases of the junction left unmatched. This CDR3 is 16 amino acids long. Per the germline V gene, CDR1 is SGHAT and CDR2 is FQNNGV. The CDR3 is CASSLARGQGRDEQFF. CDR3 nucleotides: TGTGCCAGCAGCTTAGCAAGAGGACAGGGAAGGGATGAGCAGTTCTTC.

The gene calls are TRBV3-1 (or the pseudogene TRBV3-2) and TRBJ1-1; no firm D call. Germline lookup yields CDR1 LGHDT and CDR2 YNNKEL (reference sequence). The V and J ends lost 0 bases and 5 bases respectively, with 7 bases between them. The CDR3 contains 13 residues. CDR3 amino acids: CASSQDQTTEAFF. The CDR3 bases are TGTGCCAGCAGCCAAGATCAGACAACTGAAGCTTTCTTT.

The V gene is TRBV2, the J gene TRBJ2-6; D is undetermined. CDR1 SNHLY and CDR2 FYNNEI come from the germline V gene. The ends were cut back, 3 bases at V and 0 bases at J, with 12 bases in the middle. This CDR3 comprises 17 residues. The CDR3 spells CASSDGWHFSGANVLTF. For the CDR3, the DNA is TGTGCCAGCAGTGACGGGTGGCATTTCTCTGGGGCCAACGTCCTGACTTTC.

Details on this clone: Relative to the germline gene, one junction end is altered; a read error may explain this. V is TRBV7-2 and J is TRBJ2-7; D is perhaps TRBD1 (5 bases). CDR3 size: 16 residues. Per germline, CDR1 SGHTA and CDR2 FQGNSA. CDR3 in DNA: TGTGCCAGCAGCAAGCAGGGTTCTTTAGCCTCCCACGAGCAGTACTTC. It codes for CASSKQGSLASHEQYF. The entire variable domain, with the rest obtained from reference TRBV7-2 and TRBJ2-7, is as follows: GAGVSQSPSNKVTEKGKDVELRCDPISGHTALYWYRQSLGQGLEFLIYFQGNSAPDKSGLPSDRFSAERTGGSVSTLTIQRTQQEDSAVYLCASSKQGSLASHEQYFGPGTRLTVT.

This chain uses TRBV19 with TRBJ1-6; 9 nucleotides agree with TRBD1. From germline, CDR1 is LNHDA and CDR2 SQIVND (reference sequence). The J segment lost 8 bases and the V segment lost 5 bases, leaving 7 bases of the junction unmatched. CDR3 size: 15 residues. CDR3 nucleotide sequence: TGTGCCAGTAGTCGCCGGGACAGGGAACATTCACCCCTCCACTTT. Translated: CASSRRDREHSPLHF.

This chain joins TRBV7-2 and TRBJ1-2; TRBD1 matches at 7 bases. CDR1 SGHTA and CDR2 FQGNSA come from the germline V gene. CDR3 length equals 16 residues. V lost 2 bases to trimming and J lost 7 bases; unmatched junction nucleotides: 13. CDR3 sequence (DNA): TGTGCCAGCAGCTTAAGTGTAGCGAACAGGGGCTTTGGCTACACCTTC. It translates to CASSLSVANRGFGYTF.

The gene calls are TRBV2 and TRBJ1-4; D possibly corresponds to TRBD1 (5 bases). The CDR3 spans 16 residues. The V gene's germline CDR1 is SNHLY and CDR2 FYNNEI. Trimming left V 6 bases short and J 0 bases short, with 14 bases between. The DNA of the CDR3 is TGTGCCAGCAGGAAGTCGGGAGGGGCAACTAATGAAAAACTGTTTTTT. Its protein product is CASRKSGGATNEKLFF.

This chain connects TRBV15 to TRBJ1-3, with unresolved D. Germline V lookup: CDR1 LNHNV, CDR2 YYDKDF (reference sequence). The CDR3 consists of 16 residues. V was shortened by 1 base and J by 0 bases, with 10 bases between the two germline ends. CDR3 amino acids: CATSRGTGFSGNTIYF. The CDR3 coding sequence is TGTGCCACCAGCAGAGGGACTGGGTTCTCTGGAAACACCATATATTTT.

In regard to this clone: Distinct nucleotide sequences in the sample also encode this CDR3. The genes are TRBV19 and TRBJ1-1; D possibly corresponds to TRBD1 (5 bases). CDR1 is LNHDA and CDR2 is SQIVND in the germline V gene (reference sequence). The V gene lost 3 bases and the J gene lost 2 bases, with 10 bases spanning the gap. CDR3 length equals 14 residues. The CDR3 DNA reads as TGTGCCAGTAGTATTCAGGGTGGAAACACTGAAGCTTTCTTT. Translating gives CASSIQGGNTEAFF. The entire variable domain, with the rest obtained from reference TRBV19 and TRBJ1-1, is as follows: DGGITQSPKYLFRKEGQNVTLSCEQNLNHDAMYWYRQDPGQGLRLIYYSQIVNDFQKGDIAEGYSVSREKKESFPLTVTSAQKNPTAFYLCASSIQGGNTEAFFGQGTRLTVV.

This rearrangement joins TRBV5-5 to TRBJ2-7; no clear D gene. With 1 base removed from V and 1 base from J, the gap between germline ends came to 9 bases. The CDR3 is 14 amino acids. Germline lookup yields CDR1 SGHKS and CDR2 YYEKEE (reference sequence). The DNA of the CDR3 is TGTGCCAGCAGCTTGAATGACAATTCCTACGAGCAGTACTTC. This codes for CASSLNDNSYEQYF.

This chain joins TRBV4-3 and TRBJ2-7, with 11 bases that match TRBD2. Germline assignment: CDR1 LGHNA and CDR2 YSLEER. This CDR3 spans 16 amino acids. V dropped 4 bases and J dropped 5; count of bases not matched to a gene: 10. The CDR3 is CASSPFSGGAQNEQYF. The CDR3 DNA reads as TGCGCCAGCAGCCCTTTTAGCGGGGGGGCCCAGAACGAGCAGTACTTC.

This clone was detected only once. The chain has TRBV29-1 and TRBJ1-2, with D uncertain. V was trimmed by 2 bases and J by 11 bases, leaving 18 bases between them. CDR1 is SQVTM and CDR2 is ANQGSEA in the germline V gene. The CDR3 runs to 13 residues. CDR3 sequence reads: CSVELIRRTTYTF. CDR3 nucleotides: TGCAGCGTTGAATTAATACGGAGGACGACATACACCTTC.

The chain couples TRBV7-2 to TRBJ2-7, with TRBD2 matching 12 bases. The CDR3 loop spans 16 amino acids. Germline V CDR1 and CDR2: SGHTA, FQGNSA. Trimming at V came to 4 bases and at J to 1 base, leaving 5 bases not matched to a gene. The CDR3 loop reads CASSSRLAGASYEQYF. CDR3 coding DNA: TGTGCCAGCAGCTCCAGACTAGCGGGGGCGTCCTACGAGCAGTACTTC.

The J gene is TRBJ2-6, the V gene TRBV7-9; D is ambiguous. This CDR3 spans 15 amino acids. Germline V gene lookup returns CDR1 SEHNR and CDR2 FQNEAQ (reference sequence). Trimming cost V 4 bases and J 0 bases, with 7 bases left between them. CDR3: CASSSGFSGANVLTF. DNA of the CDR3: TGTGCCAGCAGCTCCGGGTTCTCTGGGGCCAACGTCCTGACTTTC.

The V and J genes are TRBV10-3 and TRBJ1-1; D gene unclear. This CDR3 contains 13 residues. V was shortened by 2 bases and J by 1 base, with 5 bases between the two germline ends. Germline values: CDR1 ENHRY, CDR2 SYGVKD. The DNA for the CDR3 is TGTGCCATCAGTGAGGGAGGGAACACTGAAGCTTTCTTT. It is translated as CAISEGGNTEAFF.

The rearrangement joins TRBV13 to TRBJ2-7, with D possibly TRBD2 on 6 matching bases. This CDR3 region has 16 residues. V was clipped by 3 bases and J by 3 bases, with 18 bases between them. In germline, CDR1 is PRHDT, CDR2 FYEKMQ (reference sequence). The CDR3 DNA is TGTGCCAGCAGCTTCGTCACCCTCCGGGGGAACTACGAGCAGTACTTC. This translates into CASSFVTLRGNYEQYF. The full variable domain, in which reference TRBV13 and TRBJ2-7 provide the parts outside the CDR3, is AAGVIQSPRHLIKEKRETATLKCYPIPRHDTVYWYQQGPGQDPQFLISFYEKMQSDKGSIPDRFSAQQFSDYHSELNMSSLELGDSALYFCASSFVTLRGNYEQYFGPGTRLTVT.

The CDR3 DNA reads TGTGCCAGCAGCCCAGGAGGGCGGGGGTGGTACAATGAGCAGTTCTTC. As protein: CASSPGGRGWYNEQFF. The genes are TRBV14 and TRBJ2-1; 7 bases fit TRBD2. V lost 4 bases to trimming and J lost 4 bases; unmatched junction nucleotides: 10. The germline CDR1 and CDR2 sequences are SGHDN and FVKESK. CDR3 size: 16 residues.

This clone was seen a handful of times. The CDR3 DNA reads TGTGCCAGCAGCTCCACCCGGGGGAGCCCTGGAAACACCATATATTTT. Translated: CASSSTRGSPGNTIYF. The chain employs TRBV11-2 and TRBJ1-3; tentatively, D is TRBD1 (5 bases). In germline, CDR1 is SGHAT, CDR2 FQNNGV. The CDR3 sequence is 16 residues long. V gave up 4 bases and J gave up 2 bases, with 15 bases separating them.

This clone was detected only a few times. J is TRBJ2-7 and V is TRBV4-3, with 12 bases aligning to TRBD2. The CDR3 is 15 amino acids. Unmatched junction bases numbered 5, after V lost 4 bases and J lost 4 bases. Germline values: CDR1 LGHNA, CDR2 YSLEER. Here the CDR3 DNA reads TGCGCCAGCAGCCTCGGACTAGCGGGGACATACGAGCAGTACTTC. Protein product: CASSLGLAGTYEQYF.

This chain connects TRBV29-1 to TRBJ1-1; 8 nucleotides line up with TRBD1. This CDR3 comprises 12 residues. In germline, CDR1 is SQVTM, CDR2 ANQGSEA. V gave up 0 bases and J gave up 8 bases; unmatched junction bases: 2. CDR3 nucleotides: TGCAGCGTTGAAGAGACAGGGGCAGAAGCTTTCTTT. Translating it yields CSVEETGAEAFF. Looking up the rest from reference TRBV29-1 and TRBJ1-1 gives the full variable domain: SAVISQKPSRDICQRGTSLTIQCQVDSQVTMMFWYRQQPGQSLTLIATANQGSEATYESGFVIDKFPISRPNLTFSTLTVSNMSPEDSSIYLCSVEETGAEAFFGQGTRLTVV.

The chain combines TRBV5-1 with TRBJ1-1; the D is unclear. CDR1 is SGHRS and CDR2 is YFSETQ in the germline V gene. Trimming took off 1 base at V and 4 bases at J, with 11 bases between the two ends. The CDR3 has 14 amino acids. The CDR3 bases are TGCGCCAGCAGCTTGCGGGGTTCGAGCACTGAAGCTTTCTTT. The encoded protein is CASSLRGSSTEAFF.